Following are 15 T cell receptor beta chains from one sample sequenced in a study of T cell changes during pregnancy in multiple sclerosis. The data were produced by immunoSEQ multiplex PCR, yet TCRdb's version contains in-frame clones alone and is incomplete. This table has tens of thousands of clones, roughly 86% appearing once. Sequences were derived from CD8+ T cells from peripheral blood mononuclear cells, sampled in the first trimester of pregnancy. The receptor set was obtained from a female donor in good health, enrolled as a control in a pregnancy study.

The chain uses TRBV18 and TRBJ2-1; a possible D gene is TRBD2 (5 bases). Trimming cost V 2 bases and J 5 bases, with 19 bases left between them. In germline, CDR1 is KGHSH, CDR2 LQKENI. The CDR3 covers 17 residues. In DNA, the CDR3 is TGTGCCAGCTCACCAGAAGCAGTTCGGGAAACCCACAATGAGCAGTTCTTC. Translating gives CASSPEAVRETHNEQFF.

The rearrangement uses TRBV7-2 and TRBJ2-1; 14 bases match TRBD2. Per the germline V gene, CDR1 is SGHTA and CDR2 is FQGNSA. CDR3 size: 19 residues. J gave up 7 bases and V 5 bases, and 16 bases lay outside the gene matches. The CDR3 DNA follows: TGTGCCAGCAGCCACCGGGGACTAGCGGGAGTTATCAGGTGGAATGAGCAGTTCTTC. Protein product: CASSHRGLAGVIRWNEQFF.

The chain uses TRBV6-5 and TRBJ2-7; 7 bases fit TRBD2. CDR3 length: 14 amino acids. Germline CDR1 is MNHEY and CDR2 is SVGAGI. Germline trimming cut 8 bases from V and 2 bases from J; bases unmatched to any gene: 9. CDR3 DNA sequence: TGTGCCAGCGGACCCACCAGCGGGACCTACGAGCAGTACTTC. It yields the protein CASGPTSGTYEQYF.

The chain uses TRBV11-2 and TRBJ2-7; a weak D match, TRBD1 (5 bases). Germline V gene sequence: CDR1 SGHAT, CDR2 FQNNGV. CDR3 length equals 15 residues. Deletions cut 0 bases from V and 1 base from J, with 10 bases between. CDR3 residues: CASSLDLYRSYEQYF. CDR3 bases: TGTGCCAGCAGCTTAGATCTATACAGGTCCTACGAGCAGTACTTC.

The chain employs TRBV14 and TRBJ2-1, with D uncertain. The V end was cut by 0 bases, the J end by 10 bases, with 7 bases between. CDR1 is SGHDN, CDR2 FVKESK, per germline. This CDR3 has 12 residues. CDR3: CASSQDPREQFF. The CDR3 nucleotides read TGTGCCAGCAGCCAAGATCCCAGAGAGCAGTTCTTC.

This clone was seen just once. The V gene is TRBV4-1, the J gene TRBJ2-1, with D possibly being TRBD2 (6 bases). Trimming took 0 bases from V and 4 from J, leaving 13 bases between them. From germline, CDR1 is MGHRA and CDR2 YSYEKL. The CDR3 sequence is 16 residues long. For the CDR3, the DNA is TGCGCCAGCAGCCAAGATGGGCGGGGCCAATACAATGAGCAGTTCTTC. This gives the protein CASSQDGRGQYNEQFF.

The V and J genes are TRBV4-1 and TRBJ2-5; 7 nucleotides agree with TRBD2. The CDR3 is made up of 14 amino acids. V lost 1 base and J lost 4; bases outside the gene matches: 3. Germline lookup yields CDR1 MGHRA and CDR2 YSYEKL. The CDR3 bases are TGCGCCAGCAGCCAAGGGGGGGGACTAGAGACCCAGTACTTC. Protein sequence: CASSQGGGLETQYF.

CDR3 nucleotides: TGTGCCAGCAGTTTAGGTGAACGGGAGAACACTGAAGCTTTCTTT. As protein: CASSLGERENTEAFF. The rearrangement uses TRBV28 and TRBJ1-1; D is unclear. Germline V lookup: CDR1 MDHEN, CDR2 SYDVKM. This CDR3 has 15 residues. V was clipped by 2 bases and J by 1 base, with 11 bases between them.

This clone was recorded only once. The V gene is TRBV7-9, the J gene TRBJ2-7, with 11 nucleotides matching TRBD1. The CDR3 runs 15 residues. Germline values: CDR1 SEHNR, CDR2 FQNEAQ (reference sequence). The V gene end was trimmed by 1 base and the J gene end by 4 bases; junction bases not matched to a gene: 3. The CDR3 bases are TGTGCCAGCAGCTTAGGGACAGGGGGCTTGTACGAGCAGTACTTC. Translating gives CASSLGTGGLYEQYF.

The chain joins TRBV4-3 to TRBJ2-1; D might be TRBD1 (7 bases). Germline V gives CDR1 LGHNA, CDR2 YSLEER. The CDR3 totals 16 residues. V was shortened by 2 bases and J by 4 bases, with 15 bases between the two germline ends. Here the CDR3 reads CASSQITGAGYNEQFF. The DNA for the CDR3 is TGCGCCAGCAGCCAAATAACAGGGGCGGGGTACAATGAGCAGTTCTTC.

V and J are TRBV9 and TRBJ2-1; TRBD2 aligns across 11 bases. The ends lost 4 bases at V and 6 bases at J; junction bases unmatched: 6. The V gene's germline CDR1 is SGDLS and CDR2 YYNGEE. The CDR3 runs to 15 residues. The CDR3 nucleotides are TGTGCCAGCAGCCTCTTAGCGGGAGGGGGCAATGAGCAGTTCTTC. Encoded protein: CASSLLAGGGNEQFF. Supplemented by reference TRBV9 and TRBJ2-1, the full variable domain reads DSGVTQTPKHLITATGQRVTLRCSPRSGDLSVYWYQQSLDQGLQFLIQYYNGEERAKGNILERFSAQQFPDLHSELNLSSLELGDSALYFCASSLLAGGGNEQFFGPGTRLTVL.

The sample holds one count of this clone. This chain links TRBV7-6 with TRBJ2-1; D possibly corresponds to TRBD1 (6 bases). Germline CDR1 is SGHVS and CDR2 is FNYEAQ. Trimming shortened V by 2 bases and J by 3 bases, and 11 bases separated the two germline ends. The CDR3 has 15 amino acids. Written as DNA, the CDR3 is TGTGCCAGCAGCTTACTGGACAGCCTCTACAATGAGCAGTTCTTC. Its protein product is CASSLLDSLYNEQFF.

The chain joins TRBV7-6 to TRBJ1-2; perhaps TRBD1 as D (5 bases). The CDR3 consists of 11 residues. Germline lookup yields CDR1 SGHVS and CDR2 FNYEAQ. V lost 9 bases to trimming and J lost 6 bases, with 11 bases between them. The CDR3 DNA reads as TGTGCCAGTGGAGGGGACGATGGCTACACCTTC. Translating gives CASGGDDGYTF.

The gene calls are TRBV29-1 and TRBJ2-7; D is possibly TRBD2 (5 bases). The germline gives CDR1 SQVTM, CDR2 ANQGSEA. This CDR3 has 13 amino acids. V was cut by 3 bases and J by 2 bases, with 11 bases left in between. CDR3 region: CSVERETPYEQYF. CDR3 DNA: TGCAGCGTTGAGAGGGAGACCCCCTACGAGCAGTACTTC.

This clone was counted only a few times. The gene calls are TRBV19 and TRBJ1-2, with D uncertain. CDR3 length equals 13 residues. Germline V gene sequence: CDR1 LNHDA, CDR2 SQIVND (reference sequence). The ends were cut back, 10 bases at V and 2 bases at J, with 14 bases in the middle. CDR3 protein: CATINLGNYGYTF. CDR3 bases: TGTGCCACAATAAACCTAGGCAACTATGGCTACACCTTC.